The 8 T cell receptor beta chains below were found in one sample sequenced in a study of T cell responses to AZD1222 COVID-19 vaccine. TCRdb's table, derived via immunoSEQ multiplex PCR, lists solely in-frame clones and lacks some. Among 150,000 or so clones listed, around nine tenths were seen once. The material sequenced was peripheral blood, taken on day 0 of AZD1222 vaccination. These receptors all stem from an adult in good health.

The V gene is TRBV5-1, the J gene TRBJ2-7, with 9 bases identical to TRBD1. J was trimmed by 0 bases and V by 2 bases; bases with no gene match: 0. Germline CDR1 is SGHRS and CDR2 is YFSETQ. The CDR3 is made up of 14 amino acids. Here the CDR3 reads CASSLQGASYEQYF. The CDR3, as DNA: TGCGCCAGCAGCTTACAGGGGGCCTCCTACGAGCAGTACTTC. Full variable domain (rest looked up from reference TRBV5-1 and TRBJ2-7): KAGVTQTPRYLIKTRGQQVTLSCSPISGHRSVSWYQQTPGQGLQFLFEYFSETQRNKGNFPGRFSGRQFSNSRSEMNVSTLELGDSALYLCASSLQGASYEQYFGPGTRLTVT.

This clone was counted once. The chain uses TRBV4-1 and TRBJ1-5; 7 bases agree with TRBD1. V lost 3 bases to trimming and J lost 10 bases; unmatched junction nucleotides: 15. The V gene's germline CDR1 is MGHRA and CDR2 YSYEKL. The CDR3 runs to 16 residues. The CDR3 DNA sequence: TGCGCCAGCAGCCATGGTTCGGCAGGGGGGGGTGGACCCCAGCATTTT. Its protein is CASSHGSAGGGGPQHF.

The chain carries TRBV3-1 (or the pseudogene TRBV3-2) and TRBJ2-4, with 16 bases aligning to TRBD2. Germline V gives CDR1 LGHDT, CDR2 YNNKEL (reference sequence). The CDR3 consists of 21 residues. J was trimmed by 3 bases and V by 2 bases; bases with no gene match: 13. The CDR3 loop is CASSQQPTGTSGGASKNIQYF. CDR3 bases: TGTGCCAGCAGCCAACAACCAACCGGGACTAGCGGGGGGGCTAGCAAAAACATTCAGTACTTC.

V gene TRBV29-1 combines with J gene TRBJ1-3, with 11 bases lining up with TRBD1. The CDR3 extends over 16 amino acids. The ends lost 4 bases at V and 2 bases at J; junction bases unmatched: 7. Germline assignment: CDR1 SQVTM and CDR2 ANQGSEA. CDR3 nucleotide sequence: TGCAGCGTTGCTCCGGACAGGGGGCTTCCTGGAAACACCATATATTTT. Translation gives CSVAPDRGLPGNTIYF.

CDR3 nucleotides: TGTGCCAGCAGCCGTTTGGGGCCCGTGACCCTCCACTTT. It translates to CASSRLGPVTLHF. The genes are TRBV14 and TRBJ1-6, with D possibly TRBD1 on 5 matching bases. The V end lost 4 bases, the J end lost 14 bases, and 15 bases lay between the germline ends. CDR1 and CDR2 (germline): SGHDN, FVKESK. This CDR3 is 13 amino acids long.

The chain employs TRBV19 and TRBJ2-5; TRBD2 is a possible D gene (6 bases). The CDR3 runs to 12 residues. Germline V gives CDR1 LNHDA, CDR2 SQIVND (reference sequence). V lost 6 bases, J lost 11 bases, and 16 bases lay in between. The CDR3 loop is CASSPPGGGQYF. The DNA of the CDR3 is TGTGCCAGTAGCCCTCCGGGTGGAGGGCAGTACTTC.

The V call is TRBV19, the J call TRBJ2-1; D remains unclear. V was pared by 2 bases and J by 4 bases, with 6 bases between. Germline CDR1 LNHDA, CDR2 SQIVND (reference sequence). This CDR3 contains 13 residues. CDR3 in amino acids: CASSINGYNEQFF. CDR3 bases: TGTGCCAGTAGTATAAATGGGTACAATGAGCAGTTCTTC.

A single count supports this clone. This sequence joins TRBV28 and TRBJ1-2, with D perhaps TRBD1 (5 bases). V was clipped by 3 bases and J by 6 bases, with 14 bases between them. The CDR3 covers 14 residues. From germline, CDR1 is MDHEN and CDR2 SYDVKM. The CDR3 here is CASSFWAGSHGYTF. Here the CDR3 DNA reads TGTGCCAGCAGTTTCTGGGCAGGGTCCCATGGCTACACCTTC.